Detailed here is one TCR beta chain. At one boundary the junction diverges from the germline segment, which might be a read error. The sample is drawn from a study of blood T cells in healthy people across ages. The CDR3 is 12 amino acids. Germline V gene data show CDR1 as MGHRA and CDR2 as YSYEKL. The second PCR ran about 7 to 12 cycles with a sample-barcoded 5' primer and J-beta primers. TCRdb called the 5' RACE reads again in MiXCR, with one record for every CDR3 protein. The profile shows over a million distinct CDR3 sequences, approximately 25% of them singletons. The same specimen was also included in a second study, on T cells of mothers and their children. As that report states: The overlap seen between related mothers and children slightly exceeded that of unrelated pairs, though not significantly.

The specimen sequenced was blood. The receptor comes from a girl aged 2 to 10 in good health. The chain combines TRBV4-1 with TRBJ2-3; D perhaps matches TRBD2 (5 bases). The CDR3 is CASSKEGDTQYF. The CDR3 DNA reads as TGCGCCAGCAGCAAAGAGGGAGATACGCAGTATTTT.